One TCR beta chain is described in this entry. Germline values: CDR1 MNHNY, CDR2 SVGAGI (reference sequence). This CDR3 has 13 amino acids. Deletions cut 0 bases from V and 4 bases from J, with 6 bases between. Profiled with immunoSEQ multiplex PCR; TCRdb holds only in-frame clones, not every one. Among about 15,000 clones, 75% to 95% were seen once, and the ten largest hold 20% to 30%. This sample is drawn from a study of OX40 agonist ivuxolimab in advanced cancers. Source: CD4+ or CD8+ T cells sorted from blood, taken in a trial of the OX40 agonist ivuxolimab. The sequence derives from an adult with an advanced solid tumor such as melanoma, head and neck, liver or kidney cancer. The rearrangement links TRBV6-6 to TRBJ1-2; D remains ambiguous. CDR3 in amino acids: CASSYSIVYGYTF. As DNA, the CDR3 is TGTGCCAGCAGTTACTCGATCGTCTATGGCTACACCTTC.